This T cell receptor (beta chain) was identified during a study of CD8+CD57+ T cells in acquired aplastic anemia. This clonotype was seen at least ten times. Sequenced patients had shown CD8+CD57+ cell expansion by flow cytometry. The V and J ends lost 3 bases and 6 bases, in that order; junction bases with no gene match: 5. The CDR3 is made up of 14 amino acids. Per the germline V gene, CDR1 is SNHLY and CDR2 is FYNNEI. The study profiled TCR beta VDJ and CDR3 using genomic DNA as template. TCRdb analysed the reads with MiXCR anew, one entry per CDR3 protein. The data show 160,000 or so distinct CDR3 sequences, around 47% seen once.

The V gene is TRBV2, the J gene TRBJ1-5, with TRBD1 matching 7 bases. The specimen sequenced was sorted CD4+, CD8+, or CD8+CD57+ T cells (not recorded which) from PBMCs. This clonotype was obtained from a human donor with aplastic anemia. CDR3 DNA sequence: TGTGCCAGCAGTGAGTCGGCAGGGGGTCAGCCCCAGCATTTT. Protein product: CASSESAGGQPQHF.